The TCR beta chain described here comes from a study of radiotherapy plus CTLA-4 blockade in lung cancer. Across the study: Of the patients, 18% showed objective responses and roughly 31% attained disease control.

Concerning this clone itself: Its antigen is unidentified.

The study gave focal radiation plus ipilimumab CTLA-4 blockade to patients with chemo-refractory metastatic non-small-cell lung cancer. Notes on the study in general: In blood, tumor-derived TCR clones expanded after radiotherapy plus ipilimumab.

Assay used: immunoSEQ multiplex PCR; TCRdb lists only in-frame clones, some missing. The sample consists of about 85,000 clones, approximately 83% of them appearing once. The sequence derives from a human donor with non-small cell lung cancer who had a partial response to radiotherapy plus ipilimumab. The specimen comprised peripheral blood, sampled from a patient treated with radiotherapy plus ipilimumab.

Written as DNA, the CDR3 is TGCGCCAGCAGCCAAGGTGAGGAAATGACCCAGTACTTC. It translates to CASSQGEEMTQYF. The J gene is TRBJ2-5, the V gene TRBV4-3, with D uncertain. The CDR3 is made up of 13 amino acids. Looked up from germline, CDR1 is LGHNA and CDR2 is YSLEER. V lost 1 base, J lost 7 bases, and 10 bases lay in between.